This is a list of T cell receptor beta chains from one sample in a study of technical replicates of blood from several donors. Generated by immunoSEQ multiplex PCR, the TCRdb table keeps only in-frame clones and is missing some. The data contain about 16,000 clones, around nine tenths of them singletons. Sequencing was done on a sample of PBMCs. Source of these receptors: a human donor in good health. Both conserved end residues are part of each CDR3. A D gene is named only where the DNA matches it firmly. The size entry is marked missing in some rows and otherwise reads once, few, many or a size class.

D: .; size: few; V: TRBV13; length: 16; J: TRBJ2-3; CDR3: CASSPRGLASTDTQYF; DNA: TGTGCCAGCAGCCCGAGGGGACTGGCCAGCACAGATACGCAGTATTTT
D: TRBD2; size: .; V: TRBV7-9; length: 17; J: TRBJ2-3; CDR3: CASSPPSTSGRAYTQYF; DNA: TGTGCCAGCAGCCCCCCGTCGACTAGCGGGAGGGCATATACGCAGTATTTT
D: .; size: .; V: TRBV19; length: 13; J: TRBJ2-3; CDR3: CASMEGLTDTQYF; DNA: TGTGCCAGTATGGAGGGATTAACAGATACGCAGTATTTT
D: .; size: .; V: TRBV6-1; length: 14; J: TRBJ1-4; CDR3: CASSAGATGEKLFF; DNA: TGTGCCAGCAGTGCAGGGGCGACGGGTGAAAAACTGTTTTTT
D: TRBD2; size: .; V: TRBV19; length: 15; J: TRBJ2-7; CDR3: CASSPSAGGSYEQYF; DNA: TGTGCCAGTAGTCCTTCTGCGGGAGGATCCTACGAGCAGTACTTC
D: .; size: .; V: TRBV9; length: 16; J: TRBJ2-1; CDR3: CASSVGTRQAYNEQFF; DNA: TGTGCCAGCAGCGTAGGTACGCGACAGGCATACAATGAGCAGTTCTTC
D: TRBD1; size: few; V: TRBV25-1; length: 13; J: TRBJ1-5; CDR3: CASLGQGEQPQHF; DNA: TGTGCCAGCCTAGGACAGGGGGAGCAGCCCCAGCATTTT
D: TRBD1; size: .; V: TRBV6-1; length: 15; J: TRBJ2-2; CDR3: CASSGSGGETGELFF; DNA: TGTGCCAGCAGTGGGTCAGGGGGCGAAACCGGGGAGCTGTTTTTT
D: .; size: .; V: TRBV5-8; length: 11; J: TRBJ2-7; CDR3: CASSQYSEQYF; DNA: TGTGCCAGCAGCCAATACAGCGAGCAGTACTTC
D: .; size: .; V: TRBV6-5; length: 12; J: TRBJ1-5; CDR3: CASSQGHQPQHF; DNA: TGTGCCAGCAGCCAGGGCCATCAGCCCCAGCATTTT
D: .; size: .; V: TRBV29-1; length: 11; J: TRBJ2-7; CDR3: CSVHRDYEQYF; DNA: TGCAGCGTCCACAGGGACTACGAGCAGTACTTC
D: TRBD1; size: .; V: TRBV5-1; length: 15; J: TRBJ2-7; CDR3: CASSLTGALEHEQYF; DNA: TGCGCCAGCAGCTTGACAGGGGCCCTAGAGCACGAGCAGTACTTC
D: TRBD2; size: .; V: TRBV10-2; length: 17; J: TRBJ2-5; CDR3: CASSEGRLAMSQETQYF; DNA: TGCGCCAGCAGTGAGGGTAGACTAGCGATGTCCCAAGAGACCCAGTACTTC
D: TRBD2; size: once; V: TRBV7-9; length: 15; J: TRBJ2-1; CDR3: CASTLGTSGNDEQFF; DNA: TGTGCCAGCACCCTAGGGACTAGCGGGAATGATGAGCAGTTCTTC
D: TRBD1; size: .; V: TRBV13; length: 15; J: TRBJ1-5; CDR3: CASSQGQGWNQPQHF; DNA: TGTGCCAGCAGCCAAGGACAGGGTTGGAATCAGCCCCAGCATTTT
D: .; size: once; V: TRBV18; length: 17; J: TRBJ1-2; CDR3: CASSPTGFTGSNYGYTF; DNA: TGTGCCAGCTCACCTACAGGGTTCACTGGTTCTAACTATGGCTACACCTTC
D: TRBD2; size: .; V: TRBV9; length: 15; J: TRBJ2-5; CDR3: CASTSTSGSQETQYF; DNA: TGTGCCAGCACGTCGACTAGCGGATCGCAAGAGACCCAGTACTTC
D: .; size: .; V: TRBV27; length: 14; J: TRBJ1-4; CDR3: CASSLQGTNEKLFF; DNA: TGTGCCAGCAGTTTACAGGGAACTAATGAAAAACTGTTTTTT
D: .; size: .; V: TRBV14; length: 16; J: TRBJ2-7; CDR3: CASSQLLGSGESEQYF; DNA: TGTGCCAGCAGCCAACTACTAGGGTCCGGGGAATCCGAGCAGTACTTC
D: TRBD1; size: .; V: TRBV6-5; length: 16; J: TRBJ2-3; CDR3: CASSYSPGQGADTQYF; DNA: TGTGCCAGCAGTTACTCCCCGGGACAGGGGGCAGATACGCAGTATTTT
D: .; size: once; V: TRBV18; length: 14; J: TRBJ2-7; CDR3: CASSPSQGGYEQYF; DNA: TGTGCCAGCTCACCCTCCCAGGGGGGCTACGAGCAGTACTTC
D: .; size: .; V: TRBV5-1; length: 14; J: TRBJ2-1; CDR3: CASSLGGGADEQFF; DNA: TGCGCCAGCAGCTTGGGAGGTGGGGCTGATGAGCAGTTCTTC
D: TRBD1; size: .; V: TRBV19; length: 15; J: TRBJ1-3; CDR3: CATSGTGGRGNTIYF; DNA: TGTGCCACGTCCGGGACAGGGGGACGTGGAAACACCATATATTTT
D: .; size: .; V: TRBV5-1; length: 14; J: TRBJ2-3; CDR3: CASSLEAVTDTQYF; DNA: TGCGCCAGCAGCTTGGAAGCCGTCACAGATACGCAGTATTTT
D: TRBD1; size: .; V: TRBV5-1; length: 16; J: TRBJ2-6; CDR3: CASSLQGAEGANVLTF; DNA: TGCGCCAGCAGCTTACAGGGGGCGGAAGGGGCCAACGTCCTGACTTTC
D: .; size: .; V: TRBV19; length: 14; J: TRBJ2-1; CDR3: CASSILQGVGEQFF; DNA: TGTGCCAGTAGTATCCTACAGGGAGTCGGTGAGCAGTTCTTC
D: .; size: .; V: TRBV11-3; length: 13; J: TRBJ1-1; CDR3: CASSLRRQSEAFF; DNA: TGTGCCAGCAGCCTCCGTAGACAGAGTGAAGCTTTCTTT
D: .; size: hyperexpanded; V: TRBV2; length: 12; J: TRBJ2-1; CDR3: CASTRSYNEQFF; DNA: TGTGCCAGCACTCGGTCCTACAATGAGCAGTTCTTC
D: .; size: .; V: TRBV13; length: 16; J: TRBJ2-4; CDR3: CASSFYRTQGGNIQYF; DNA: TGTGCCAGCAGCTTCTACAGAACCCAAGGTGGAAACATTCAGTACTTC
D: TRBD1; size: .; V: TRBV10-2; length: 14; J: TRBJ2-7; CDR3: CASTRTGSSYEQYF; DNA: TGCGCCAGCACACGGACAGGGTCCTCCTACGAGCAGTACTTC
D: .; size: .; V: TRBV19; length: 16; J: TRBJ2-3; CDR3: CASSIGTQDFTDTQYF; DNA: TGTGCCAGTAGTATAGGGACCCAGGACTTCACAGATACGCAGTATTTT
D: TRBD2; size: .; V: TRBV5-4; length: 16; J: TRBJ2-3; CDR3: CASSSTSGRGADTQYF; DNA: TGTGCCAGCAGCTCAACTAGCGGGAGAGGCGCAGATACGCAGTATTTT
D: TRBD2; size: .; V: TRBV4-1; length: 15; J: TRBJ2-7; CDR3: CASSPPLAGVDEQYF; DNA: TGCGCCAGCAGCCCACCACTAGCGGGAGTCGACGAGCAGTACTTC
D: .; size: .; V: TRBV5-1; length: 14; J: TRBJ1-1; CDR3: CASSLDRLNTEAFF; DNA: TGCGCCAGCAGCTTGGACAGATTGAACACTGAAGCTTTCTTT
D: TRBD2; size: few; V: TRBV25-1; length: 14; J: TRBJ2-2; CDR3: CASRRLADTGELFF; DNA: TGTGCCAGCAGGCGACTAGCGGACACCGGGGAGCTGTTTTTT
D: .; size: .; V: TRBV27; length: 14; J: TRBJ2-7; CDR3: CASRKVSGGFEQYF; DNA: TGTGCCAGCCGCAAGGTCAGCGGAGGGTTCGAGCAGTACTTC
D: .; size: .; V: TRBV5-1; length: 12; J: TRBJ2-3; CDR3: CASSPPTDTQYF; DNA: TGCGCCAGCAGCCCTCCCACAGATACGCAGTATTTT
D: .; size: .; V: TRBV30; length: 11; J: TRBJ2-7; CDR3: CASEEGVEQYF; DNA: TGTGCCTCGGAAGAGGGGGTCGAGCAGTACTTC
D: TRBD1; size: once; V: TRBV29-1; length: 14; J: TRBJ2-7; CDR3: CSVGQGTDSYEQYF; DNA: TGCAGCGTAGGTCAAGGGACAGACTCCTACGAGCAGTACTTC
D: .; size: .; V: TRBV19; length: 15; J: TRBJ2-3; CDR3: CASHGTAGVSDTQYF; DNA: TGTGCCAGCCACGGGACAGCGGGAGTTTCAGATACGCAGTATTTT
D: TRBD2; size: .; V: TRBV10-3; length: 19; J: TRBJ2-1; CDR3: CAISESKTSGMSSYNEQFF; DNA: TGTGCCATCAGTGAGTCGAAGACTAGCGGGATGAGCTCCTACAATGAGCAGTTCTTC
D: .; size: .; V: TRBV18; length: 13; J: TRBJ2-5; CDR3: CASSGDIQETQYF; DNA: TGTGCCAGCTCAGGGGACATCCAAGAGACCCAGTACTTC
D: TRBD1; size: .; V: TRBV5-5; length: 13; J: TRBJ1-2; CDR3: CASSFRTGEGYTF; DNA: TGTGCCAGCAGCTTTAGGACAGGGGAAGGCTACACCTTC
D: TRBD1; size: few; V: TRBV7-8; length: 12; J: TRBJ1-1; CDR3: CASSQGQGQAFF; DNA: TGTGCCAGCAGCCAGGGACAGGGCCAAGCTTTCTTT
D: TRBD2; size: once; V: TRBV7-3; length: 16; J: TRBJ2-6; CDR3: CASSRDSGTGANVLTF; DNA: TGTGCCAGCAGTCGAGATAGCGGGACTGGGGCCAACGTCCTGACTTTC
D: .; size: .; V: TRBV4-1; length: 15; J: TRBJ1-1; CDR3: CASSPLEWRGTEAFF; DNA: TGCGCCAGCAGCCCCCTGGAGTGGCGAGGCACTGAAGCTTTCTTT
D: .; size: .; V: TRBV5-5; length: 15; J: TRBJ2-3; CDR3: CASSLGRGYTDTQYF; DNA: TGTGCCAGCAGCTTGGGGCGGGGTTACACAGATACGCAGTATTTT
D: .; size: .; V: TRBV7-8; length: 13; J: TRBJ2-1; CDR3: CASLLFAYNEQFF; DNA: TGTGCCAGCCTTCTTTTCGCCTACAATGAGCAGTTCTTC